Described below is a single TCR beta chain sequence and its context. The data stem from a study of T cell responses to AZD1222 COVID-19 vaccine. The CDR3 runs to 13 residues. Trimming cost V 4 bases and J 7 bases; bases outside gene matches: 2. Germline-derived CDR1 and CDR2 are SGHRS and YFSETQ. Clones were read by immunoSEQ multiplex PCR, and TCRdb kept only the in-frame ones, dropping some. The sample carries about 110,000 clones, approximately 92% recorded once. This chain uses TRBV5-1 with TRBJ1-5, with 10 positions matching TRBD1. The TCR originated in an adult who received the AZD1222 COVID-19 vaccine. The sample in question was peripheral blood, obtained 28 days after the second AZD1222 dose. This chain's CDR3 is CASSTDRGQPQHF. CDR3 nucleotides: TGCGCCAGCAGCACGGACAGGGGGCAGCCCCAGCATTTT.